This T cell receptor beta chain was recovered during a study of early T cells in non-severe SARS-CoV-2 infection. The study, taken as a whole, reports: CD4 and private specificities were missed by VDJdb matching, which favored anti-spike CD8 responses.

This clonotype has just a few counts. Its matching antigen is unknown. Via MiXCR, TCRdb re-called the 5' RACE reads, giving one row per CDR3 protein. The sample contains approximately 84,000 distinct CDR3 sequences, under 15% of which appear only once. Germline CDR1 reads SQVTM; CDR2 reads ANQGSEA. With 7 bases clipped from V and 1 base from J, the junction kept 3 bases outside the gene matches. The CDR3 consists of 14 residues. The source is an adult who was a healthcare worker with PCR-confirmed SARS-CoV-2 infection or an uninfected control (not recorded which). The chain recombines TRBV29-1 with TRBJ2-2; the match to TRBD2 covers 10 bases. Sequences were obtained from whole blood. The CDR3 DNA reads as TGCAGCGGTCGGACTAGCGGGAACACCGGGGAGCTGTTTTTT. The encoded protein is CSGRTSGNTGELFF.